This T cell receptor (beta chain) stems from a study of blood T cell repertoires in COVID-19. Clones were read by immunoSEQ multiplex PCR, and TCRdb kept only the in-frame ones, dropping some. The sample shows fewer than 150,000 clones, less than 85% of them seen only once. The ends were cut back, 5 bases at V and 2 bases at J, with 13 bases in the middle. The CDR3 has 14 residues. CDR1 and CDR2 from the germline V gene are MNHEY and SVGEGT. This sequence originates from a human donor in a cohort sampled during active COVID-19. The sequenced sample consisted of peripheral blood. This chain connects TRBV6-2 or TRBV6-3 to TRBJ2-7; D is possibly TRBD2 (6 bases). The DNA of the CDR3 is TGTGCCAGCAGTCTTACGCTAGCGCCCTACGAGCAGTACTTC. It specifies CASSLTLAPYEQYF.